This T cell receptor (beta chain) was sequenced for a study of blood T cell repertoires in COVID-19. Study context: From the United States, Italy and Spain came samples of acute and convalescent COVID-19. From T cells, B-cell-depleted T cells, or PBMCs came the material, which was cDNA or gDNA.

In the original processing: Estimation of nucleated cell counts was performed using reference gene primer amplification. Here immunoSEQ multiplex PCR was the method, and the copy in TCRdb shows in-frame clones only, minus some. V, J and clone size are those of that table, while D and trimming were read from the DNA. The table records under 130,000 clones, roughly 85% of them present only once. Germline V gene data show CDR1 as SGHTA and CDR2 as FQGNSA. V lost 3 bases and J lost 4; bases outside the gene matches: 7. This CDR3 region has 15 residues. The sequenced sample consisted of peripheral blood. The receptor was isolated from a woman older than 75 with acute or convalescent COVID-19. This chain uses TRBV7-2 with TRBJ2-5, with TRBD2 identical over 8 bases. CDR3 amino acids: CASSFSRGEGETQYF. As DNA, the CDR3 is TGTGCCAGCAGCTTTTCGCGGGGGGAGGGAGAGACCCAGTACTTC.